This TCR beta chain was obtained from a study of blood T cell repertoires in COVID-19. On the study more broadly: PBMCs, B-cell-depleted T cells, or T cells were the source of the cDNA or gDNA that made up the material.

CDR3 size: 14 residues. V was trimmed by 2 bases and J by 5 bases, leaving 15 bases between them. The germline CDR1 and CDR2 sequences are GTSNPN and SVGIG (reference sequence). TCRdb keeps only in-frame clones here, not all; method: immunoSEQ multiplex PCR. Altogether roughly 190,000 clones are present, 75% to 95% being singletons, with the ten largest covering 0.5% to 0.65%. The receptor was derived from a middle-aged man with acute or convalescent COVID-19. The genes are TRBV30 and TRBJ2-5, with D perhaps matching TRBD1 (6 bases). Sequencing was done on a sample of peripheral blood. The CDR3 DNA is TGTGCCTGGAGTAGAACAGGGTTGGGGGAGACCCAGTACTTC. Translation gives CAWSRTGLGETQYF.